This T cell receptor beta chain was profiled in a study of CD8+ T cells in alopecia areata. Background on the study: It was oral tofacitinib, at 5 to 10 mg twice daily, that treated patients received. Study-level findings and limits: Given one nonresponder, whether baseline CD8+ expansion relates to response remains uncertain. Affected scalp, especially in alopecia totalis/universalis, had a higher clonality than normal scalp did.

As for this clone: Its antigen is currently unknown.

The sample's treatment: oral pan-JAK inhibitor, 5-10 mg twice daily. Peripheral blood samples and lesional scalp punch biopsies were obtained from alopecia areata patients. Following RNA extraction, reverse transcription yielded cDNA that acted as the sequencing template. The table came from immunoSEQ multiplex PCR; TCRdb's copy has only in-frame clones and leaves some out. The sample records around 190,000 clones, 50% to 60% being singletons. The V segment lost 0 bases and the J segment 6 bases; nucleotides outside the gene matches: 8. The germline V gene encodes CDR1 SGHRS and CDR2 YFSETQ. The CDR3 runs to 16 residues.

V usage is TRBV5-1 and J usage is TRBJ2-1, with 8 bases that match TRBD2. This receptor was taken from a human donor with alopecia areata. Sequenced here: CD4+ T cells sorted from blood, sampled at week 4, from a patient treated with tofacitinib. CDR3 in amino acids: CASSLEPSGSGNEQFF. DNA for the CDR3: TGCGCCAGCAGCTTGGAGCCAAGCGGGAGCGGCAATGAGCAGTTCTTC.